These 14 T cell receptor beta chains were all obtained from the same sample, sequenced in a study of cytomegalovirus exposure and HLA in healthy donors. It was with 60 Vbeta and 13 Jbeta primers that the PCR ran. Clones were sequenced by immunoSEQ multiplex PCR, and TCRdb holds only the in-frame ones, with some missing. This table holds 150,000 to 200,000 clones, around 85% found once. Input material: PBMCs. The source is a man between 18 and 29 years old in good health and CMV-seropositive.

The rearrangement links TRBV12-5 to TRBJ2-7; TRBD2 agrees at 7 bases. J gave up 0 bases and V 1 base, and 3 bases lay outside the gene matches. The CDR3 has 15 residues. Germline lookup yields CDR1 LGHNT and CDR2 FRNRAP. CDR3 DNA: TGTGCTAGTGGTTTGGGGGCTAGCGGCTCCTACGAGCAGTACTTC. Translated, it gives CASGLGASGSYEQYF.

The chain uses TRBV5-4 and TRBJ2-5, with D tentatively TRBD2 (5 bases). The CDR3 has 15 residues. Trimming took off 1 base at V and 2 bases at J, with 12 bases between the two ends. Per germline, CDR1 SGHNT and CDR2 YYREEE (reference sequence). The CDR3 region has the DNA TGTGCCAGCAGCTTGTGGACGAGGGAACAAGAGACCCAGTACTTC. Protein: CASSLWTREQETQYF.

J is TRBJ2-1 and V is TRBV2, with TRBD1 matching 8 bases. Germline trimming cut 5 bases from V and 4 bases from J; bases unmatched to any gene: 4. The CDR3 has 14 amino acids. Germline V gene data show CDR1 as SNHLY and CDR2 as FYNNEI. The CDR3 DNA is TGTGCCAGCAGTTACAGGGGGTGGTACAATGAGCAGTTCTTC. It translates to CASSYRGWYNEQFF.

With regard to this clone: At the DNA level, this CDR3 is encoded by other sequences in the same sample as well. The chain employs TRBV10-3 and TRBJ1-5, with 11 bases aligning to TRBD1. Germline CDR1 and CDR2: ENHRY and SYGVKD. Germline trimming cut 6 bases from V and 2 bases from J; bases unmatched to any gene: 0. The CDR3 spans 14 residues. Here the CDR3 DNA reads TGTGCCATCAGGGGACAGGGGGGCAATCAGCCCCAGCATTTT. Its translation: CAIRGQGGNQPQHF.

This clone was seen only once. The rearrangement links TRBV7-9 to TRBJ2-1; D is possibly TRBD2 (6 bases). In germline, CDR1 is SEHNR, CDR2 FQNEAQ (reference sequence). This CDR3 spans 15 amino acids. Trimming pared 5 bases from V and 0 bases from J, leaving 11 bases between. CDR3 coding DNA: TGTGCCAGCAGCCGTGGGACTCCCTCCTACAATGAGCAGTTCTTC. It specifies CASSRGTPSYNEQFF.

This clone was detected once. The chain has TRBV19 and TRBJ2-2; 8 bases align to TRBD2. CDR3 size: 15 residues. The V and J ends lost 5 bases and 1 base, in that order; junction bases with no gene match: 3. CDR1 is LNHDA, CDR2 SQIVND, per germline (reference sequence). The CDR3 DNA follows: TGTGCCAGTAGTTTTACTAGCGGGAACACCGGGGAGCTGTTTTTT. Amino acid sequence: CASSFTSGNTGELFF.

This clone has just one count. V gene TRBV4-1 combines with J gene TRBJ2-5; D perhaps matches TRBD1 (5 bases). The CDR3 consists of 13 residues. Trimming shortened V by 1 base and J by 3 bases, and 6 bases separated the two germline ends. CDR1 is MGHRA and CDR2 is YSYEKL in the germline V gene. CDR3: CASSQVGEETQYF. The DNA of the CDR3 is TGCGCCAGCAGCCAAGTAGGGGAAGAGACCCAGTACTTC.

The chain employs TRBV2 and TRBJ1-2; the D gene is possibly TRBD1 (5 bases). Trimming pared 7 bases from V and 5 bases from J, leaving 8 bases between. Germline CDR1 is SNHLY and CDR2 is FYNNEI. The CDR3 contains 11 residues. The CDR3, as DNA: TGTGCCAGCACCAGGGAATATGGCTACACCTTC. It is translated as CASTREYGYTF.

The genes are TRBV4-1 and TRBJ1-5; no clear D gene. The CDR3 contains 14 residues. Germline assignment: CDR1 MGHRA and CDR2 YSYEKL. V was cut by 1 base and J by 4 bases, with 8 bases left in between. The DNA for the CDR3 is TGCGCCAGCAGCCAAGCGTCAGATAATCAGCCCCAGCATTTT. This translates into CASSQASDNQPQHF.

The gene calls are TRBV9 and TRBJ1-1; D call uncertain. Germline CDR1 is SGDLS and CDR2 is YYNGEE. The CDR3 sequence is 14 residues long. V gave up 1 base and J gave up 0 bases, with 7 bases separating them. The CDR3 DNA sequence: TGTGCCAGCAGCGTATCCATCCTGAACACTGAAGCTTTCTTT. This encodes CASSVSILNTEAFF.

This chain connects TRBV18 to TRBJ2-3; D gene unclear. Germline CDR1 and CDR2: KGHSH and LQKENI. V was trimmed by 0 bases and J by 2 bases, leaving 12 bases between them. There are 16 residues in the CDR3. CDR3 DNA sequence: TGTGCCAGCTCACCACCGTTTTCCGGGTCCACAGATACGCAGTATTTT. It is translated as CASSPPFSGSTDTQYF.

CDR3 coding DNA: TGTGCCAGCAGTGATGCGGCCGTAAATTCACCCCTCCACTTT. Translating it yields CASSDAAVNSPLHF. J is TRBJ1-6 and V is TRBV6-5; D gene unclear. V was clipped by 5 bases and J by 7 bases, with 12 bases between them. The CDR3 consists of 14 residues. Germline-derived CDR1 and CDR2 are MNHEY and SVGAGI.

The CDR3 sequence is CASSPLVGAGELFF. The CDR3 nucleotides read TGCGCCAGCAGTCCCCTCGTCGGGGCCGGGGAGCTGTTTTTT. V gene TRBV10-1 combines with J gene TRBJ2-2; a possible D gene is TRBD2 (5 bases). Between the trimmed V and J ends, which lost 5 bases and 6 bases, there was a span of 13 bases. Germline V lookup: CDR1 WNHNN, CDR2 SYGVQD (reference sequence). This CDR3 comprises 14 residues.

The genes are TRBV5-4 and TRBJ2-1; weak D call: TRBD1 (6 bases). The CDR3 is 14 residues long. Trimming removed 5 bases at V and 2 bases at J, with 11 bases between. Germline CDR1 reads SGHNT; CDR2 reads YYREEE (reference sequence). The CDR3 coding sequence is TGTGCCAGCAGTTCGGACAGCACCTACAATGAGCAGTTCTTC. Its translation: CASSSDSTYNEQFF.